This T cell receptor beta chain was retrieved from a study of untreated major depressive disorder listed by TCRdb under 2018. Concerning the study at large: The study was a cross-sectional case-control comparison of T cell phenotype and TCR repertoire between antidepressant-free major depressive disorder patients and individually matched non-depressed controls. The TCRbeta sequencing followed up on differences in Vbeta 5.1, Vbeta 11 and Vbeta 22 usage that flow cytometry had shown in the whole cohort. Study-wide findings and limitations: Because of the strict matching and exclusion criteria, the study sample was comparatively small, which limits how generalizable the findings are. For the sequencing comparisons, one-tailed planned tests were applied to only three preselected Vbeta families. Higher TRBV05-01 (Vbeta 5.1) usage among CD4+ T cells of depressed patients compared with controls was confirmed by sequencing, with p = 0.040 in a one-tailed test. The top five TRBV05-01 clones in every sequenced subject were all private clones. In the sequencing data, TRBV25-01 and TRBV02-01 usage matched the flow-cytometry pattern but was not statistically significant.

The Qiagen DNeasy Blood and Tissue Kit was used to extract total genomic DNA from the purified CD4+ T cells. Using immunoSEQ immunosequencing protocols, the TCRbeta CDR3 region, as defined by IMGT, was amplified and sequenced. In the paper's pipeline: Preprocessing of raw sequence data for PCR and sequencing error correction was performed by the immunoSEQ service. Data were loaded into the immunoSEQ Analyzer and further analyzed with VDJtools v1.0.7. The paired Wilcoxon signed-rank test was used to test for differences between patients and controls. Entries here come from immuneACCESS through TCRdb and include only in-frame sequences with V and J called. Some clones fail to appear in such tables; in the studies checked, an unresolved V gene covers under half of the shortfall, and the cause of the remainder is unknown. That table is the source of V, J and clone size, and D and trimming were worked out from the DNA. The table for this sample lists just over 20,000 clones; roughly 86% of them were counted only once. The ten largest clones capture approximately 5.1% of the sample.

From its cysteine to its phenylalanine, the CDR3 spans 15 amino acids. CDR3 DNA is the only sequence kept; it has 45 bases, read in frame from the first base. Via the germline V gene, CDR1 is LGHNT and CDR2 FRNRAP. Clipping removes 5 bases from V and 2 bases from J, with 6 as the unmatched junction base count. About this clone: Its antigen target is currently unknown. No clone much larger than this one lies a single base away; base qualities are absent.

Every depressed patient was matched in pairs with a non-depressed control on sex, age, current smoking status and body mass index. Every participant in the study was of European descent. Controls scored 5 or less on the Quick Inventory of Depressive Symptoms-Self Report and had no mood disorder, either currently or at any point in their lifetime. Participants were excluded if they had major medical conditions, Axis I/II comorbidities, regular medication or illicit drug use, or weekly alcohol intake above 100 g. About 30 ml of peripheral blood was collected from each participant into EDTA tubes. Magnetic negative selection with the BD IMag Human CD4 T Lymphocyte Enrichment Set was used to purify CD4+ T cells from thawed PBMCs. Flow cytometry confirmed that the CD4+ enrichment method typically gave around 95% purity. TCRbeta sequencing was performed on a subgroup of a handful of case-control pairs selected blind to chemokine receptor expression and flow-cytometric repertoire skewing results. All blood samples were drawn in the morning at 8:00 a.m., and PBMCs were separated by Ficoll-Hypaque gradient centrifugation. PBMCs were cryopreserved by gradual cooling to -80 degrees C and were kept in liquid nitrogen until assay.

The receptor was derived from a woman under 40 in good health. Specimen: CD4+ T cells from PBMCs. Recombination joined TRBV12-5 with TRBJ2-3; TRBD1 aligns with 8 central bases. The sequence in DNA is TGTGCTAGTGGTCAGGGACAGGCCCTCACAGATACGCAGTATTTT. This is translated as CASGQGQALTDTQYF.